Below, 20 T cell receptor beta chains from the same sample are listed, as sequenced in a study of CD8 T cells in ankylosing spondylitis. General study findings and limits: What seemed typical of ankylosing spondylitis blood was a TCR beta motif built from 7 or 8 highly homologous variants.

The antigens of these receptors remain unknown. Using its own MiXCR run on the 5' RACE reads, TCRdb lists one record per CDR3 protein. This table has approximately 500,000 distinct CDR3 sequences, approximately 11% appearing once. The specimen sequenced was blood, either unsorted or a sorted T cell fraction (not recorded which). These receptors were collected from a male donor with ankylosing spondylitis.

This clonotype occurred many times. V and J are TRBV24-1 and TRBJ2-3; D perhaps matches TRBD2 (5 bases). Germline V CDR1 and CDR2: KGHDR, SFDVKD. There are 17 residues in the CDR3. V was trimmed by 1 base and J by 2 bases, leaving 15 bases between them. The CDR3 DNA sequence: TGTGCCACCAGTGATTTCTACGGGGATCTTCTCACAGATACGCAGTATTTT. Residues: CATSDFYGDLLTDTQYF.

This clonotype was detected ten times or more. This sequence joins TRBV20-1 and TRBJ1-2; D call uncertain. The CDR3 length is 12 residues. The germline gives CDR1 DFQATT, CDR2 SNEGSKA (reference sequence). The CDR3 protein is CSPGESNYGYTF. The CDR3 DNA reads TGCAGCCCTGGGGAGAGTAACTATGGCTACACCTTC.

There are a few counts of this clonotype. The CDR3 nucleotides are TGTGCCAGCAGCCAAGATCAAGGGCGGGAGACCCCAGATACGCAGTATTTT. As protein: CASSQDQGRETPDTQYF. V usage is TRBV4-2 and J usage is TRBJ2-3; 7 bases agree with TRBD2. CDR1 is LGHNA, CDR2 YNFKEQ, per germline. J gave up 4 bases and V 0 bases, and 10 bases lay outside the gene matches. The CDR3 has 17 residues.

The rearrangement links TRBV10-3 to TRBJ2-1; D tentatively reads TRBD1 or TRBD2 (6 bases each). The germline V and J ends were trimmed by 6 bases and 10 bases, with 19 bases remaining between them. Looked up from germline, CDR1 is ENHRY and CDR2 is SYGVKD. This CDR3 is built from 14 residues. The CDR3: CAISEGGDRGEQFF. For the CDR3, the DNA is TGTGCCATCAGCGAGGGGGGAGACCGTGGGGAGCAGTTCTTC.

The chain joins TRBV12-3 or TRBV12-4 to TRBJ1-5, with no clear D. The CDR3 length is 15 residues. V was clipped by 3 bases and J by 3 bases, with 12 bases between them. CDR3 protein: CASSLRSTSNQPQHF. In nucleotides, the CDR3 is TGTGCCAGCAGTTTGAGATCTACCTCCAATCAGCCCCAGCATTTT.

This clonotype has a count of ten or more. The rearrangement uses TRBV20-1 and TRBJ2-5; a weak D match, TRBD1 (5 bases). This CDR3 region has 13 residues. The V end was cut by 3 bases, the J end by 8 bases, with 16 bases between. Germline V gene lookup returns CDR1 DFQATT and CDR2 SNEGSKA (reference sequence). The CDR3: CSARVQGPHTQYF. The CDR3 DNA reads TGCAGTGCTAGGGTCCAGGGCCCCCATACCCAGTACTTC.

In regard to this clonotype: A read error may account for a junction end that differs from germline. This chain joins TRBV7-9 and TRBJ2-7; 10 nucleotides line up with TRBD1. Germline-derived CDR1 and CDR2 are SEHNR and FQNEAQ (reference sequence). The CDR3 covers 11 residues. The CDR3 bases are TGTGCCAGCAGCGGGACAGGGGCCCCACTCTTC. Amino acid sequence: CASSGTGAPLF.

The J gene is TRBJ1-1, the V gene TRBV3-1; D not certain. This CDR3 spans 14 amino acids. Per the germline V gene, CDR1 is LGHDT and CDR2 is YNNKEL (reference sequence). The V and J ends lost 2 bases and 8 bases respectively, with 15 bases between them. This chain's CDR3 is CASSQPPGTGEAFF. As DNA, the CDR3 is TGTGCCAGCAGCCAACCGCCGGGAACCGGCGAAGCTTTCTTT.

The chain recombines TRBV5-1 with TRBJ1-1; D gene uncertain. Germline V gene data show CDR1 as SGHRS and CDR2 as YFSETQ. With 5 bases removed from V and 5 bases from J, the gap between germline ends came to 7 bases. The CDR3 covers 11 residues. The CDR3 loop reads CASSEGTEAFF. The CDR3 coding sequence is TGCGCCAGCAGTGAGGGAACTGAAGCTTTCTTT.

This clonotype was observed a few times. The rearrangement joins TRBV4-1 to TRBJ2-7; TRBD2 agrees at 9 bases. The CDR3 sequence is 14 residues long. Losses at the gene ends were 4 bases for V and 7 bases for J; bases not matched to a gene: 8. Germline CDR1 MGHRA, CDR2 YSYEKL. CDR3: CASSLGVAGEEQYF. CDR3 nucleotide sequence: TGCGCCAGCAGCCTCGGAGTAGCGGGAGAAGAGCAGTACTTC.

This clonotype was counted ten times or more. J is TRBJ1-3 and V is TRBV7-9, with D possibly matching TRBD1 (5 bases). Germline CDR1 SEHNR, CDR2 FQNEAQ (reference sequence). V lost 1 base and J 0 bases, leaving 10 bases between the germline ends. The CDR3 extends over 16 amino acids. DNA of the CDR3: TGTGCCAGCAGCTTAGGGGACGGAAACTCTGGAAACACCATATATTTT. As protein: CASSLGDGNSGNTIYF.

A few counts support this clonotype. The CDR3: CASSQFLQLVDIQYF. The CDR3 DNA reads TGTGCCAGCAGCCAATTTTTACAGCTCGTGGACATTCAGTACTTC. The V and J genes are TRBV16 and TRBJ2-4; D remains ambiguous. This CDR3 comprises 15 residues. The germline V gene has CDR1 KGHSY and CDR2 FQNENV. V lost 1 base, J lost 8 bases, and 15 bases lay in between.

This clonotype has only a few counts. The chain recombines TRBV29-1 with TRBJ2-5; 9 bases match TRBD1. This CDR3 has 13 amino acids. Trimming at V came to 6 bases and at J to 4 bases, leaving 6 bases not matched to a gene. Germline V lookup: CDR1 SQVTM, CDR2 ANQGSEA. This chain's CDR3 is CSVADRGGETQYF. The CDR3 DNA reads TGCAGCGTCGCCGACAGGGGGGGAGAGACCCAGTACTTC. The whole variable domain, remainder taken from reference TRBV29-1 and TRBJ2-5, is SAVISQKPSRDICQRGTSLTIQCQVDSQVTMMFWYRQQPGQSLTLIATANQGSEATYESGFVIDKFPISRPNLTFSTLTVSNMSPEDSSIYLCSVADRGGETQYFGPGTRLLVL.

The genes are TRBV7-2 and TRBJ2-3; D is unclear. The germline gives CDR1 SGHTA, CDR2 FQGNSA. The CDR3 loop spans 12 amino acids. V was cut by 5 bases and J by 7 bases, with 10 bases left in between. In nucleotides, the CDR3 is TGTGCCAGCAGCCGACTCCCGCATACGCAGTATTTT. It is translated as CASSRLPHTQYF.

This clonotype occurred a few times. The V gene is TRBV18, the J gene TRBJ1-4; a weak D match, TRBD1 (5 bases). CDR1 is KGHSH and CDR2 is LQKENI in the germline V gene. The CDR3 runs 14 residues. Trimming took 2 bases from V and 7 from J, leaving 11 bases between them. For the CDR3, the DNA is TGTGCCAGCTCACCAGGGACCCGATCTGAAAAACTGTTTTTT. Translation: CASSPGTRSEKLFF.

In its sample, this clonotype was seen a few times. The CDR3 coding sequence is TGTGCCAGCAGTTACGTGAACGAAAAACTGTTTTTT. This codes for CASSYVNEKLFF. The chain combines TRBV6-6 with TRBJ1-4; D not certain. This CDR3 has 12 residues. Trimming cost V 2 bases and J 8 bases, with 6 bases left between them. Per the germline V gene, CDR1 is MNHNY and CDR2 is SVGAGI (reference sequence).

There are a few counts of this clonotype. The chain has TRBV20-1 and TRBJ2-4; the match to TRBD2 covers 12 bases. Germline CDR1 DFQATT, CDR2 SNEGSKA (reference sequence). V lost 6 bases and J lost 8; bases outside the gene matches: 5. This CDR3 has 13 residues. The CDR3 spells CSAPTSGSDIQYF. The DNA for the CDR3 is TGCAGTGCCCCGACTAGCGGGAGTGACATTCAGTACTTC.

V and J are TRBV29-1 and TRBJ1-1; 8 bases match TRBD1. V trimming: 6 bases; J trimming: 1 base; junction bases outside the gene matches: 10. The CDR3 contains 15 residues. Germline V gene lookup returns CDR1 SQVTM and CDR2 ANQGSEA. The CDR3 nucleotides read TGCAGCGTCGTCCGACAGGGGAAAGAGAACACTGAAGCTTTCTTT. Translated: CSVVRQGKENTEAFF.

In its sample, this clonotype was seen a few times. The chain joins TRBV10-3 to TRBJ1-4; no definite D call. Trimming took off 4 bases at V and 8 bases at J, with 11 bases between the two ends. CDR1 and CDR2 (germline): ENHRY, SYGVKD. CDR3 length: 13 residues. This CDR3 is CAISGRVGEKLFF. CDR3 nucleotides: TGTGCCATCAGTGGCCGGGTGGGGGAAAAACTGTTTTTT.

V is TRBV5-5 and J is TRBJ1-4; D possibly corresponds to TRBD1 (6 bases). There are 12 residues in the CDR3. V lost 4 bases, J lost 8 bases, and 9 bases lay in between. Looked up from germline, CDR1 is SGHKS and CDR2 is YYEKEE (reference sequence). CDR3 nucleotide sequence: TGTGCCAGCAGCCAAGGACAGGAAAAACTGTTTTTT. It specifies CASSQGQEKLFF.